This T cell receptor (beta chain) was observed in a study of naive and memory T cell subsets. The study, taken as a whole, reports: In CD4 and CD8 cells, diversity dropped from naive through EMRA.

In this sample, this clonotype turned up a few times. Its antigen is as yet unknown. This CDR3 spans 18 amino acids. Deletions cut 3 bases from V and 0 bases from J, with 15 bases between. Germline V gene lookup returns CDR1 LGHNA and CDR2 YSLEER. Both TRBC1 and TRBC2 were covered by a beta constant-region primer of two equimolar oligonucleotides. TCRdb reanalysed the UMI-ligation and nested PCR reads using MiXCR and keeps one entry per CDR3 protein. This sample has about 85,000 distinct CDR3 sequences, with roughly 13% found just once. Sequenced material: central memory CD4+ T cells from blood. The chain has TRBV4-3 and TRBJ2-6; D unclear. The TCR comes from a human donor in good health. CDR3 residues: CASSQTWVTLSGANVLTF. DNA of the CDR3: TGCGCCAGCAGCCAGACGTGGGTTACCCTCTCTGGGGCCAACGTCCTGACTTTC.